The T cell receptor beta chain under discussion was sequenced for a study of T cells in Graves' hyperthyroidism and ophthalmopathy (dated by TCRdb to the late 2010s). A note on the overall study: Peripheral blood samples were taken at the time of initial diagnosis, prior to any treatment. The approximately 100 discovery patients were randomly split 7:3 into training and test sets. After sampling, hyperthyroidism patients received methimazole starting at 30 mg daily, and ophthalmopathy patients received high-dose intravenous methylprednisolone. TCR Vbeta CDR3 sequencing of 120 to 150 peripheral blood samples (43 ophthalmopathy, 75 hyperthyroidism and approximately 17 progressor patients) is reported in the paper. In roughly six Graves' hyperthyroidism patients, the study also compared T-cell repertoires from thyroid tissue with T-cell repertoires from blood. An independent validation cohort of fewer than 20 hyperthyroidism patients and about 15 patients who later progressed to ophthalmopathy tested prospective prediction of ophthalmopathy. TCR V-J signatures able to tell the groups apart were searched for in a discovery cohort of some 97 patients, of whom approximately 40 had Graves' ophthalmopathy and around 58 had stable Graves' hyperthyroidism. Overall study results and their limits: In validation, the model predicted progression to ophthalmopathy with roughly 66% sensitivity and approximately 78% specificity, a median of 6.5 months before onset. Most expanded thyroid clonotypes (frequency above 0.001) were also found in blood, which suggests that blood repertoires may mirror thyroid immune responses. No statistical method was used to fix the sample size in advance, and group allocation was not hidden from the investigators. A model built on a 13 V-J signature distinguished ophthalmopathy from stable hyperthyroidism, reaching 85% to 90% sensitivity and approximately 81% specificity in cross-validation and 80%/75% in testing.

Stable Graves' hyperthyroidism was defined as no progression to ophthalmopathy during 18 months of follow-up. Hyperthyroidism patients were aged 18 to 65 years and newly diagnosed, with disease duration of less than 2 months. Patients with uncontrolled infections, other autoimmune diseases, pregnancy or lactation were excluded. Diagnoses were based on clinical symptoms, serum thyroxine and TRAb, thyroid ultrasound and orbital computed tomography. PBMCs were separated from about 10 ml of fresh peripheral blood using Ficoll-Paque density gradient centrifugation. Total RNA was extracted with Trizol reagent, and quality was checked on an Agilent 2100 Bioanalyzer. A remark on this clonotype: The antigen it recognizes is unknown. Base-call qualities are not available, and no considerably larger clone is one nucleotide away.

The TCR beta CDR3 regions were amplified from RNA transcripts. The TCR CDR3 was subjected to a first round of RT-PCR using the HTBI primer set and the Qiagen OneStep RT-PCR kit. Libraries were constructed in a second round of multiplex PCR, after which size selection and purification were carried out. Paired-end sequencing of the libraries was performed with 100 bp reads on an Illumina HiSeq2000. In the original analysis: Raw data were processed with SOAPnuke, discarding reads with adapters, uncalled bases, mean Phred below 15, or no exact constant-primer or identifier match. High-quality paired reads were merged using COPE v1.2.5, and each unique nucleotide sequence was defined as a clonotype. Clonotypes were aligned to IMGT TRBV, TRBD and TRBJ reference segments using MiTCR v1.1. The analysis was restricted to V-J combinations with a frequency above 0.0001, which together covered just over 98% of the repertoires. The TCS score was defined as F50 (clonal expansion) divided by E x V (chaos), with BLOSUM62-based TCRdist calculated between CDR3 peptides within each V-J. Welch's t-statistics and random forest reduced around 520 V-J features to 10 to 15, which were used in a naive Bayes classifier (R e1071). In TCRdb, the public reads were trimmed at Q25 with fastp and aligned with MiXCR, with productive beta chains retained. Entries that share a CDR3 protein sequence are merged under the most common genes and DNA. Clone size and V and J calls follow TCRdb, not the original study. The sample table contains 550,000 to 800,000 distinct CDR3 sequences; only one count was recorded for about 17% of them. The ten largest clones add up to around 7.7% of the sample.

The CDR3 spans 13 residues, from the cysteine through the phenylalanine. This entry keeps only the CDR3 DNA: 39 bases, framed from base 1. Relative to germline, V is 7 bases shorter and J is 0 bases shorter, with 8 bases between their ends. Rearrangement joined TRBV12-3 or TRBV12-4 to TRBJ2-3, with the D gene too uncertain to name. What was sequenced was blood. This receptor was identified in a man between 18 and 35 years old with Graves' hyperthyroidism. The CDR3 loop reads CASTPGSTDTQYF. The sequenced DNA is TGTGCCAGCACCCCAGGAAGCACAGATACGCAGTATTTT.